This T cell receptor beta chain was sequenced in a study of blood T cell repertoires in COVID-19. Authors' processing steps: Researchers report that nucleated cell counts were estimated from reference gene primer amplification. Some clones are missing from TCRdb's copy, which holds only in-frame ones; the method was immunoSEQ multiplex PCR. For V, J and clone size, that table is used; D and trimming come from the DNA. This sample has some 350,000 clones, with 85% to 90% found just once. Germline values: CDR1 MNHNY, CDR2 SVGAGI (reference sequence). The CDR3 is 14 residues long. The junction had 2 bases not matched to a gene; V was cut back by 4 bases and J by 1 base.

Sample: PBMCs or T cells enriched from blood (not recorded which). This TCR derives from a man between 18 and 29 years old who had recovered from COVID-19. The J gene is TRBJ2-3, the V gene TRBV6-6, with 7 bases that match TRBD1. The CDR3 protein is CASSFTGGTDTQYF. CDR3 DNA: TGTGCCAGCAGTTTTACAGGGGGCACAGATACGCAGTATTTT.